This T cell receptor beta chain appears in the sequencing data of a study of cytomegalovirus exposure and HLA in healthy donors. The overall study: From donors who were HLA-typed, an early data release held about 85 million unique TCRs.

It was with 60 Vbeta and 13 Jbeta primers that the PCR ran. Clones were sequenced by immunoSEQ multiplex PCR, and TCRdb holds only the in-frame ones, with some missing. This sample yields more than 95,000 clones, of which about four fifths are seen a single time; under 1.5% belongs to the top ten. This clone was seen a few times. Its target is unknown. Points from the study as a whole: The study recorded over 150 TCR beta chains that were cytomegalovirus-associated.

CDR3 length: 13 residues. V was clipped by 9 bases and J by 5 bases; unmatched bases: 7. Germline CDR1 reads WNHNN; CDR2 reads SYGVQD (reference sequence). The sequence was collected from a man in his forties in good health and CMV-seronegative. The chain carries TRBV10-1 and TRBJ2-7; TRBD1 matches 10 bases. Sequencing was carried out using PBMCs. Written as DNA, the CDR3 is TGCGCCAGGCTTAGGGACAGGGGTCACGAGCAGTACTTC. Amino acids: CARLRDRGHEQYF.